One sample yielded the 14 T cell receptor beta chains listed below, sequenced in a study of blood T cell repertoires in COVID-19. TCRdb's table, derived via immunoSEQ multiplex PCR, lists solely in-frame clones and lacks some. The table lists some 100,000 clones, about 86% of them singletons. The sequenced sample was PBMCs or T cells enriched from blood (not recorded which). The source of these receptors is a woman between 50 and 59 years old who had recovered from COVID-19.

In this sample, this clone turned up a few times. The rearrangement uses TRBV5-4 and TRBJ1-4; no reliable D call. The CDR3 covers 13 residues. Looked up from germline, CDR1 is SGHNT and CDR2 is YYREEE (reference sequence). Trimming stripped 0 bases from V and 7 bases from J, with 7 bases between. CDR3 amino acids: CASSLERSEKLFF. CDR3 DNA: TGTGCCAGCAGCTTGGAAAGGAGTGAAAAACTGTTTTTT. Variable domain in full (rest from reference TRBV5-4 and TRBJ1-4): ETGVTQSPTHLIKTRGQQVTLRCSSQSGHNTVSWYQQALGQGPQFIFQYYREEENGRGNFPPRFSGLQFPNYSSELNVNALELDDSALYLCASSLERSEKLFFGSGTQLSVL.

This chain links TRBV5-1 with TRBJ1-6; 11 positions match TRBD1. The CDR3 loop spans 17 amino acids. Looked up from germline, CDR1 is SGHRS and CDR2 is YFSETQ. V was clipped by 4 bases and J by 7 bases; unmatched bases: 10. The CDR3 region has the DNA TGCGCCAGCAGCCGAACAGGACAGGGGGCATACAATTCACCCCTCCACTTT. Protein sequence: CASSRTGQGAYNSPLHF. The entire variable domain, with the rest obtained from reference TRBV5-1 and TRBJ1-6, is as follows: KAGVTQTPRYLIKTRGQQVTLSCSPISGHRSVSWYQQTPGQGLQFLFEYFSETQRNKGNFPGRFSGRQFSNSRSEMNVSTLELGDSALYLCASSRTGQGAYNSPLHFGNGTRLTVT.

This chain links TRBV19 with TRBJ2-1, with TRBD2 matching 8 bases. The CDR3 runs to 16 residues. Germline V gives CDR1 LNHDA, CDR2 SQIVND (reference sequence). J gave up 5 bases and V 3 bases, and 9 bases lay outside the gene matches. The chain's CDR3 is CASSISVTSVDNEQFF. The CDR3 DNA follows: TGTGCCAGTAGTATTTCGGTGACTAGCGTAGACAATGAGCAGTTCTTC.

CDR3 DNA sequence: TGTGCCAGCAGTCGTCAGACTAACACTGAAGCTTTCTTT. Residues: CASSRQTNTEAFF. This chain links TRBV28 with TRBJ1-1; D not certain. Per germline, CDR1 MDHEN and CDR2 SYDVKM. V gave up 5 bases and J gave up 2 bases, with 9 bases separating them. The CDR3 is made up of 13 amino acids. The full variable domain, rest sourced from reference TRBV28 and TRBJ1-1, is DVKVTQSSRYLVKRTGEKVFLECVQDMDHENMFWYRQDPGLGLRLIYFSYDVKMKEKGDIPEGYSVSREKKERFSLILESASTNQTSMYLCASSRQTNTEAFFGQGTRLTVV.

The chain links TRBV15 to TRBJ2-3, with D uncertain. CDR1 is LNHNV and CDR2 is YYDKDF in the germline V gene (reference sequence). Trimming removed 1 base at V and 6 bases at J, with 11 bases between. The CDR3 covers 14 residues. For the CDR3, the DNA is TGTGCCACCAGCAGAGTAGCCCCCGGGGATACGCAGTATTTT. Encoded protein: CATSRVAPGDTQYF.

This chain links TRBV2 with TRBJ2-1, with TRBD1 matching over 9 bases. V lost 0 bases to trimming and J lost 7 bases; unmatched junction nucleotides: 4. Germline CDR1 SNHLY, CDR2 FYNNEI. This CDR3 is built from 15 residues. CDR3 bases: TGTGCCAGCAGTGAAGCTCCGGGACAGGGTAATGAGCAGTTCTTC. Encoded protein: CASSEAPGQGNEQFF.

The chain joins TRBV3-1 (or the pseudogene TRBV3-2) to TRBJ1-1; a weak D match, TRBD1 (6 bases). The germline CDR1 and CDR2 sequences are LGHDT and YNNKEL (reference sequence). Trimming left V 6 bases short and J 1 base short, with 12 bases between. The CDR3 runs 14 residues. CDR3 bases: TGTGCCAGCAGAAAGGGGGTTGAGAACACTGAAGCTTTCTTT. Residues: CASRKGVENTEAFF.

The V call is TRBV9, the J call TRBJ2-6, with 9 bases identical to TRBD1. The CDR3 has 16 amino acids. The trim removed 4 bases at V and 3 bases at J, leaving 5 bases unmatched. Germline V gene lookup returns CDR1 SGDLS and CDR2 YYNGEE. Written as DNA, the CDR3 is TGTGCCAGCAGCAGGGGACAGGGAAATGGGGCCAACGTCCTGACTTTC. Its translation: CASSRGQGNGANVLTF.

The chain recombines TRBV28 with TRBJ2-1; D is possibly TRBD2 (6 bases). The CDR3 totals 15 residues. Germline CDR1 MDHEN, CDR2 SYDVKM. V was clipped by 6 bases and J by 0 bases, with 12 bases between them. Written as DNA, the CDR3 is TGTGCCAGCAGACTAGCACAGAGCTCCTACAATGAGCAGTTCTTC. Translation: CASRLAQSSYNEQFF. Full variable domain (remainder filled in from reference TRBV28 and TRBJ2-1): DVKVTQSSRYLVKRTGEKVFLECVQDMDHENMFWYRQDPGLGLRLIYFSYDVKMKEKGDIPEGYSVSREKKERFSLILESASTNQTSMYLCASRLAQSSYNEQFFGPGTRLTVL.

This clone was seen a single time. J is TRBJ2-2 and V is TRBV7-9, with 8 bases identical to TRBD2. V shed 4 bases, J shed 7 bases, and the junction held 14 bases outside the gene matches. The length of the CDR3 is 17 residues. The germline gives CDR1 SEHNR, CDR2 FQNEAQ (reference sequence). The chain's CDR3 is CASSSTMGSGADGELFF. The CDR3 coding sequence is TGTGCCAGCAGCTCCACGATGGGTAGCGGGGCTGACGGGGAGCTGTTTTTT.

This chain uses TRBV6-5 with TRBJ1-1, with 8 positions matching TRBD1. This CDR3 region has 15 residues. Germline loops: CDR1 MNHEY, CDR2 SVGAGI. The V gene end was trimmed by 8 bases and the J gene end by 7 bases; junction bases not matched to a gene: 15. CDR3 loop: CASREDPGTGVEAFF. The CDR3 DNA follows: TGTGCCAGCCGAGAGGATCCCGGGACAGGAGTTGAAGCTTTCTTT.

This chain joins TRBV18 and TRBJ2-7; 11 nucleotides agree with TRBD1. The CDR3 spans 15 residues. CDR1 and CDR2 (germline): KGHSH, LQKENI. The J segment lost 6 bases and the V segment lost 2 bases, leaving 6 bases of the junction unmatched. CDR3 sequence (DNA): TGTGCCAGCTCACCAATAGGACAGGGGGCAGGCGAGCAGTACTTC. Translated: CASSPIGQGAGEQYF.

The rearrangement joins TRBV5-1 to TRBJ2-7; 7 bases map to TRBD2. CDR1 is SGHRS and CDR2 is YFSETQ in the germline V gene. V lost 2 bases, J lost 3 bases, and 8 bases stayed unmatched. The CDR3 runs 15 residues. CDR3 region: CASSFRQSGGYEQYF. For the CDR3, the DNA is TGCGCCAGCAGCTTCCGACAATCGGGGGGCTACGAGCAGTACTTC.

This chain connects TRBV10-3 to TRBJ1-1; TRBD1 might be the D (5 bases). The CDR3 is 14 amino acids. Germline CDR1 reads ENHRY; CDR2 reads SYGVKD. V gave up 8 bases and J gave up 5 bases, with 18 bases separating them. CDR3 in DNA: TGTGCCATCCGGGCAGGGCTGGATCGGACTGAAGCTTTCTTT. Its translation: CAIRAGLDRTEAFF.